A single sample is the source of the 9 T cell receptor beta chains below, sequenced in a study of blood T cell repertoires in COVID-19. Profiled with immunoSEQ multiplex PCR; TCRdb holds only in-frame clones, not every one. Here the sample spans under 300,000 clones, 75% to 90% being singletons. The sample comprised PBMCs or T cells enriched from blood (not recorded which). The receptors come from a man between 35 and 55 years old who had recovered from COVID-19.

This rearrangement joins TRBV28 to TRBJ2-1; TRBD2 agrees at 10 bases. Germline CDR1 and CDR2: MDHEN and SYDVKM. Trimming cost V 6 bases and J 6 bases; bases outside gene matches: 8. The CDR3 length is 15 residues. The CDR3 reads CASSSLAGVLNEQFF. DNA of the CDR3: TGTGCCAGCAGCTCGCTAGCGGGAGTGCTCAATGAGCAGTTCTTC. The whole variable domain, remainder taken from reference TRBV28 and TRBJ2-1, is DVKVTQSSRYLVKRTGEKVFLECVQDMDHENMFWYRQDPGLGLRLIYFSYDVKMKEKGDIPEGYSVSREKKERFSLILESASTNQTSMYLCASSSLAGVLNEQFFGPGTRLTVL.

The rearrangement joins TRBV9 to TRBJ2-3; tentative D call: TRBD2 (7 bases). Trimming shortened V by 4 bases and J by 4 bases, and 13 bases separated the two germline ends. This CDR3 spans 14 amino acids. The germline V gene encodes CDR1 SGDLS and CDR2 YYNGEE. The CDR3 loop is CASSPGGPPDTQYF. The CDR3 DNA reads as TGTGCCAGCAGCCCCGGGGGGCCCCCAGATACGCAGTATTTT. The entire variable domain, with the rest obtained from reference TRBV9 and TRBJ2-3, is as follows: DSGVTQTPKHLITATGQRVTLRCSPRSGDLSVYWYQQSLDQGLQFLIQYYNGEERAKGNILERFSAQQFPDLHSELNLSSLELGDSALYFCASSPGGPPDTQYFGPGTRLTVL.

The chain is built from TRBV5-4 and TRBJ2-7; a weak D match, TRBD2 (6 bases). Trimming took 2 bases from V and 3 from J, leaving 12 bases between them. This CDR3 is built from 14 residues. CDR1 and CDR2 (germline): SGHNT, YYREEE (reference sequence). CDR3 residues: CASSLVSGDYEQYF. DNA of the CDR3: TGTGCCAGCAGCTTAGTTAGCGGCGACTACGAGCAGTACTTC.

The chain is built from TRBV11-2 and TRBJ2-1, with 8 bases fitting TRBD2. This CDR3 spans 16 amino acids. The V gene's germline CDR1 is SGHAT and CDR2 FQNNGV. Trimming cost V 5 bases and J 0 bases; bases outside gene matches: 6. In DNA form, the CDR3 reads TGTGCCAGCAGCCCACTAAGCGGGAGCTCCTACAATGAGCAGTTCTTC. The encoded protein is CASSPLSGSSYNEQFF.

The CDR3 reads CASSLGEVGPLHF. The DNA for the CDR3 is TGTGCCAGCAGCTTGGGGGAGGTTGGGCCCCTCCACTTT. The rearrangement links TRBV5-4 to TRBJ1-6; no firm D call. From germline, CDR1 is SGHNT and CDR2 YYREEE (reference sequence). Trimming took 0 bases from V and 13 from J, leaving 11 bases between them. This CDR3 is built from 13 residues.

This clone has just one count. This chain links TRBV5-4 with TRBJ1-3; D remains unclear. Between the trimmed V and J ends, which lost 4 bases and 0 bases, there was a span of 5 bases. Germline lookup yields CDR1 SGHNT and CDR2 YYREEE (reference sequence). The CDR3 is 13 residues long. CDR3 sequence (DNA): TGTGCCAGCAGCCGGTACTCTGGAAACACCATATATTTT. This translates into CASSRYSGNTIYF.

CDR3 residues: CATSRNAGELETQYF. CDR3 nucleotides: TGTGCCACCAGCAGAAATGCGGGAGAACTGGAGACCCAGTACTTC. The rearrangement uses TRBV15 and TRBJ2-5, with 7 bases lining up with TRBD2. This CDR3 region has 15 residues. Trimming at V came to 2 bases and at J to 5 bases, leaving 8 bases not matched to a gene. Germline-derived CDR1 and CDR2 are LNHNV and YYDKDF (reference sequence).

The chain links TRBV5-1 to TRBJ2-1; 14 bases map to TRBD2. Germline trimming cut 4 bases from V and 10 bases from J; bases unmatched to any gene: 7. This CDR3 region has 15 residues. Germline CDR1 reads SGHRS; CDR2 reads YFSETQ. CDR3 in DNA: TGCGCCAGCAGCCCCGGGACTAGCGGGAGCTGGGAGCAGTTCTTC. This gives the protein CASSPGTSGSWEQFF. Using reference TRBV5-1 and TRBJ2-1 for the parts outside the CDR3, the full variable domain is KAGVTQTPRYLIKTRGQQVTLSCSPISGHRSVSWYQQTPGQGLQFLFEYFSETQRNKGNFPGRFSGRQFSNSRSEMNVSTLELGDSALYLCASSPGTSGSWEQFFGPGTRLTVL.

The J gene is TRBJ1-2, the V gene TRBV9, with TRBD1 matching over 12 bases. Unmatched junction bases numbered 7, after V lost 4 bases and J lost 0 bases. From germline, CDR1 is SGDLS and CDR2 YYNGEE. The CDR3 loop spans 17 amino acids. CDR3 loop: CASSPWDRGLTNYGYTF. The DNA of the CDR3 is TGTGCCAGCAGCCCGTGGGACAGGGGGCTGACTAACTATGGCTACACCTTC.